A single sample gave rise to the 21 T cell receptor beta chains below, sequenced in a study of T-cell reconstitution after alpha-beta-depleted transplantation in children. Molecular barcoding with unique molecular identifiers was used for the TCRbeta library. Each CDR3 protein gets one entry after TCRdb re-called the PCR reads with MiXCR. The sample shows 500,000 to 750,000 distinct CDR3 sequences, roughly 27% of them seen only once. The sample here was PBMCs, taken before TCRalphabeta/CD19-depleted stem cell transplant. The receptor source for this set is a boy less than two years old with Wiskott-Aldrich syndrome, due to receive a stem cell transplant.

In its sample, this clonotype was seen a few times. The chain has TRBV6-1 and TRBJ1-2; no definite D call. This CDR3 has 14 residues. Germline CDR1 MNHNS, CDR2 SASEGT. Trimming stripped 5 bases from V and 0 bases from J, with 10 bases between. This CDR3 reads CASSQATANYGYTF. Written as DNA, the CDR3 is TGTGCCAGCAGTCAGGCTACAGCTAACTATGGCTACACCTTC.

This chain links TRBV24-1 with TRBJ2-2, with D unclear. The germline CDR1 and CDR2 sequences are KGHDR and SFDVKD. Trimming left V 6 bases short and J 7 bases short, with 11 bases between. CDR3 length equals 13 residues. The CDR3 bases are TGTGCCACCAGTTCCGAGCAGAACGGGGAGCTGTTTTTT. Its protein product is CATSSEQNGELFF.

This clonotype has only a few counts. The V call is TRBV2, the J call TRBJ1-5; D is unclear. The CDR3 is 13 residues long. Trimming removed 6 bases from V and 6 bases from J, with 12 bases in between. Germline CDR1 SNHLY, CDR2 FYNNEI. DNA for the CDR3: TGTGCCAGCAGCCCCAACCACGGTCAGCCCCAGCATTTT. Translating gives CASSPNHGQPQHF.

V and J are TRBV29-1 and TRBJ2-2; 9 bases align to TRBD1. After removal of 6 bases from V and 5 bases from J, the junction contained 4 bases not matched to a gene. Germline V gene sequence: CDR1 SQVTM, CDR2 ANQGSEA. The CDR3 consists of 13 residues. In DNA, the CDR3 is TGCAGCGTCTGGGACAGGGATACCGGGGAGCTGTTTTTT. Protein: CSVWDRDTGELFF.

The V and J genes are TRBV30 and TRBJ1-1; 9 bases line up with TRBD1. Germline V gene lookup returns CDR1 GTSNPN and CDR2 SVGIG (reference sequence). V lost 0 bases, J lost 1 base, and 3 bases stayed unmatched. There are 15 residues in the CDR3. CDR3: CAWSVWGQGNTEAFF. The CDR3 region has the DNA TGTGCCTGGAGTGTGTGGGGACAGGGGAACACTGAAGCTTTCTTT.

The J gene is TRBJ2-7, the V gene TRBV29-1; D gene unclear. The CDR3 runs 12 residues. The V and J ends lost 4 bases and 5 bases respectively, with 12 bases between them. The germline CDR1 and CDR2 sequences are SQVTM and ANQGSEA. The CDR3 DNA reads TGCAGCGTTGGTCTGGGTTCCGACGAGCAGTACTTC. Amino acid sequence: CSVGLGSDEQYF.

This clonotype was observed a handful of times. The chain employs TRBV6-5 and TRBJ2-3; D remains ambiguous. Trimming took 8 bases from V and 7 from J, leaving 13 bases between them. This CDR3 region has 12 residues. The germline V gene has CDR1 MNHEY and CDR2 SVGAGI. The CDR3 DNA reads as TGTGCCAGCGGTTTGATGGAGAATACGCAGTATTTT. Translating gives CASGLMENTQYF.

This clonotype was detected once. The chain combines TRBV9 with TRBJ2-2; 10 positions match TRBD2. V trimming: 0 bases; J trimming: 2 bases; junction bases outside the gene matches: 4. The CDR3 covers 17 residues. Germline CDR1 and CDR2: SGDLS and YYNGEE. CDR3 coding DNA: TGTGCCAGCAGCGTAGGTGGACTAGCGGCTAACACCGGGGAGCTGTTTTTT. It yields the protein CASSVGGLAANTGELFF.

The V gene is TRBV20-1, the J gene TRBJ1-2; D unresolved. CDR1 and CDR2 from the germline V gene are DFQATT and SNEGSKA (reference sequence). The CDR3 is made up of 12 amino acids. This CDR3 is CRYPGRNYGYTF. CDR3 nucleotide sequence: TGCCGTTACCCCGGCCGGAACTATGGCTACACCTTC.

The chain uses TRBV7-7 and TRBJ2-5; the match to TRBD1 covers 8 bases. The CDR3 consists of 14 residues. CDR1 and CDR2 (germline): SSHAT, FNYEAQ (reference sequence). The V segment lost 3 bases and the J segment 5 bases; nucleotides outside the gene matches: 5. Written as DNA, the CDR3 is TGTGCCAGCAGCTTGTCGGACAGGGTTGAGACCCAGTACTTC. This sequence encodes CASSLSDRVETQYF.

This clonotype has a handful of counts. The CDR3 loop is CASSSPGRYEQFF. The CDR3 region has the DNA TGCGCCAGCAGCAGTCCAGGAAGGTATGAGCAGTTCTTC. The rearrangement uses TRBV5-1 and TRBJ2-1; D gene uncertain. The CDR3 has 13 residues. The V and J ends lost 4 bases and 8 bases respectively, with 13 bases between them. CDR1 and CDR2 from the germline V gene are SGHRS and YFSETQ.

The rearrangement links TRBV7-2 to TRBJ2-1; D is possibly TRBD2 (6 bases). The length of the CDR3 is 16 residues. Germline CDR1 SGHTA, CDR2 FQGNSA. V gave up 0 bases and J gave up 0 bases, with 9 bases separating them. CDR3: CASSLAILASYNEQFF. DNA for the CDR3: TGTGCCAGCAGCTTAGCAATACTAGCCTCCTACAATGAGCAGTTCTTC.

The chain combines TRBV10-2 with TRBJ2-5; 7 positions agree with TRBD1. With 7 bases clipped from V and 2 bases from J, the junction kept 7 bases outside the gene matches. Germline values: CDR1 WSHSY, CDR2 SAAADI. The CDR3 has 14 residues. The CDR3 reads CASKGQLFQETQYF. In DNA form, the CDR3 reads TGCGCCAGCAAGGGACAGCTCTTTCAAGAGACCCAGTACTTC.

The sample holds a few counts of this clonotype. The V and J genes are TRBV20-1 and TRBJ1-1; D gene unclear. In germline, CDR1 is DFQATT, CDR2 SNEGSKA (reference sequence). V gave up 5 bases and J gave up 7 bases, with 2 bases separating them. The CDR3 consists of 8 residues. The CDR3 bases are TGCAGTGCTCGTGAAGCTTTCTTT. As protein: CSAREAFF.

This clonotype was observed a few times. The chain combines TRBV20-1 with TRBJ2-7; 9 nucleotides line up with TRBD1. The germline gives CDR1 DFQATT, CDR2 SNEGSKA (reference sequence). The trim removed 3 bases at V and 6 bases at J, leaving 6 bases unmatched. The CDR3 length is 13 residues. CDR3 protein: CSASMDRGSEQYF. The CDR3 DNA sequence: TGCAGTGCTAGCATGGACAGGGGCTCCGAGCAGTACTTC.

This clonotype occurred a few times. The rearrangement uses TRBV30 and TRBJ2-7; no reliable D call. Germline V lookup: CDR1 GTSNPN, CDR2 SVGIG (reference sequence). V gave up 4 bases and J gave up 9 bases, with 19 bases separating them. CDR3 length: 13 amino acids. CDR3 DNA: TGTGCCTGGAAGGGCCTAAGGAGAGGAAGGCAGTACTTC. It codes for CAWKGLRRGRQYF.

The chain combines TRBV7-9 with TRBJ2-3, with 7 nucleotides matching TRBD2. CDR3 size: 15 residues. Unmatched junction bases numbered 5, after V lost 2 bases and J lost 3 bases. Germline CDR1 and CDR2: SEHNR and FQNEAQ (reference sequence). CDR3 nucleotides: TGTGCCAGCAGCTTACGCGGGAGTGGTACAGATACGCAGTATTTT. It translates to CASSLRGSGTDTQYF.

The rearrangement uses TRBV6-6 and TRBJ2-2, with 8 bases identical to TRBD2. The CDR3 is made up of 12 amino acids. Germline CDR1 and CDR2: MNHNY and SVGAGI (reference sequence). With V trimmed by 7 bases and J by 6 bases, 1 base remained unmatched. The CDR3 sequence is CASTTSAGELFF. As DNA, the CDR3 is TGTGCCAGCACGACTAGCGCCGGGGAGCTGTTTTTT.

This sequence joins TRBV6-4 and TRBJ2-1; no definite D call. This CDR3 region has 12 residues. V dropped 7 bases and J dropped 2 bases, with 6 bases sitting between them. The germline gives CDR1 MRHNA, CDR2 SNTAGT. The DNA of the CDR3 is TGTGCCAGCATCGATGCCTACAATGAGCAGTTCTTC. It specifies CASIDAYNEQFF.

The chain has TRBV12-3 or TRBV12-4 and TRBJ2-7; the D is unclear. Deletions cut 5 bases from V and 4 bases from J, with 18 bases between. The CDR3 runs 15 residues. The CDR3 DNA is TGTGCCAGCAGTATGCGGCGAGGAAGCTCGTACGAGCAGTACTTC. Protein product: CASSMRRGSSYEQYF.

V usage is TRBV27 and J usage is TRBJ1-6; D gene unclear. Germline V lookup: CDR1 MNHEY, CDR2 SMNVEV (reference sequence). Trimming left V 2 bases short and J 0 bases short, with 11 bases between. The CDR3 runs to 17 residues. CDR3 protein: CASSLKVLSSYNSPLHF. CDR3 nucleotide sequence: TGTGCCAGCAGTTTAAAAGTCTTGAGCTCCTATAATTCACCCCTCCACTTT.